These 8 T cell receptor beta chains were all obtained from the same sample, sequenced in a study of siplizumab effects on memory and regulatory T cells. The method was immunoSEQ multiplex PCR; TCRdb's version includes in-frame clones alone and lacks a portion of them. Of roughly 56,000 clones in the sample, 95% to 98% were seen once. Sequencing was carried out using naive CD8+ T cells sorted from blood. The receptors stem from a human donor in good health.

This clone appeared once. V and J are TRBV25-1 and TRBJ2-1; 8 positions agree with TRBD2. Germline V gives CDR1 MGHDK, CDR2 SYGVNS. The CDR3 contains 15 residues. Trimming cost V 2 bases and J 4 bases; bases outside gene matches: 4. The CDR3 protein is CASSEVAGPYNEQFF. The CDR3 DNA reads TGTGCCAGCAGTGAAGTAGCGGGACCATACAATGAGCAGTTCTTC.

This chain connects TRBV4-3 to TRBJ2-2, with D perhaps TRBD2 (6 bases). Trimming cost V 0 bases and J 0 bases, with 8 bases left between them. CDR1 LGHNA and CDR2 YSLEER come from the germline V gene. The CDR3 length is 16 residues. Here the CDR3 reads CASSQDRGANTGELFF. In nucleotides, the CDR3 is TGCGCCAGCAGCCAAGACCGCGGGGCGAACACCGGGGAGCTGTTTTTT.

The rearrangement uses TRBV11-2 and TRBJ1-2; a weak D match, TRBD1 (6 bases). The CDR3 is 16 amino acids. The germline gives CDR1 SGHAT, CDR2 FQNNGV. The V end lost 5 bases, the J end lost 3 bases, and 19 bases lay between the germline ends. DNA for the CDR3: TGTGCCAGCAGCGGCCGGGACACCGATGGTTACTATGGCTACACCTTC. This sequence encodes CASSGRDTDGYYGYTF.

The chain is built from TRBV6-5 and TRBJ1-1; D is unresolved. The CDR3 is made up of 14 amino acids. Trimming took 0 bases from V and 7 from J, leaving 12 bases between them. Germline-derived CDR1 and CDR2 are MNHEY and SVGAGI. The CDR3 bases are TGTGCCAGCAGTTACTCGGTCGTAAATGTTGAAGCTTTCTTT. This encodes CASSYSVVNVEAFF.

The table lists this clone with a count of one. The chain combines TRBV7-9 with TRBJ2-7; D is undetermined. The CDR3 runs 13 residues. Germline V gene data show CDR1 as SEHNR and CDR2 as FQNEAQ (reference sequence). Trimming took off 6 bases at V and 4 bases at J, with 13 bases between the two ends. The CDR3: CASSPDENYEQYF. The CDR3 nucleotides read TGTGCCAGCAGTCCCGATGAGAATTACGAGCAGTACTTC. Drawing the rest from reference TRBV7-9 and TRBJ2-7, the complete variable domain is DTGVSQNPRHKITKRGQNVTFRCDPISEHNRLYWYRQTLGQGPEFLTYFQNEAQLEKSRLLSDRFSAERPKGSFSTLEIQRTEQGDSAMYLCASSPDENYEQYFGPGTRLTVT.

The V gene is TRBV28, the J gene TRBJ1-5; D is unclear. Trimming left V 5 bases short and J 4 bases short, with 9 bases between. In germline, CDR1 is MDHEN, CDR2 SYDVKM. This CDR3 is 13 amino acids long. CDR3 region: CASSPPLNQPQHF. CDR3 DNA: TGTGCCAGCAGTCCCCCATTGAATCAGCCCCAGCATTTT.

The V and J genes are TRBV9 and TRBJ2-1, with D possibly matching TRBD2 (5 bases). The CDR3 has 16 amino acids. V lost 0 bases and J 8 bases, leaving 18 bases between the germline ends. The V gene's germline CDR1 is SGDLS and CDR2 YYNGEE. CDR3 bases: TGTGCCAGCAGCGTAGACGTCTACCCACCTAGCTATGAGCAGTTCTTC. Amino acid sequence: CASSVDVYPPSYEQFF.

The chain recombines TRBV7-2 with TRBJ2-3; perhaps TRBD2 as D (5 bases). This CDR3 is 17 amino acids long. Trimming left V 1 base short and J 2 bases short, with 16 bases between. Germline CDR1 SGHTA, CDR2 FQGNSA. The DNA of the CDR3 is TGTGCCAGCAGCTTAGAACACTTGCGGGCCGTCACAGATACGCAGTATTTT. It is translated as CASSLEHLRAVTDTQYF.